One and the same sample provided the 12 T cell receptor beta chains below, sequenced in a study of T cell responses to AZD1222 COVID-19 vaccine (dated by TCRdb to the early 2020s). Interpreted using the paper, the time point label stands for: about 28 days (+/-7) after the second vaccine dose. The library was generated by the immunoSEQ multiplex PCR assay. TCRdb carries this immuneACCESS record with in-frame sequences only. Its versions omit some clonotypes, under half of them owing to an unresolved V gene in the studies checked, with the rest unexplained. This sample gives around 180,000 clones in total; 88% of them show up just once. The top ten hold roughly a quarter of the sample. Sample: peripheral blood, taken 28 days after the second AZD1222 dose. Every receptor here comes from an adult who received the AZD1222 COVID-19 vaccine.

This chain uses TRBV27 with TRBJ2-6, with 7 nucleotides matching TRBD2. Trimming took 4 bases from V and 4 from J; bases not matched to a gene: 4. The V gene's germline CDR1 is MNHEY and CDR2 SMNVEV (reference sequence). This CDR3 contains 15 residues. The CDR3: CASSWGGTGANVLTF. CDR3 DNA sequence: TGTGCCAGCAGTTGGGGGGGGACGGGGGCCAACGTCCTGACTTTC.

This clone showed up just once. The chain employs TRBV6-5 and TRBJ2-7; no definite D call. V shed 0 bases and J shed 3 bases, with 12 bases lying between them. Germline V gives CDR1 MNHEY, CDR2 SVGAGI. The CDR3 contains 15 residues. The CDR3 is CASSYSGSGSYEQYF. The CDR3 nucleotides are TGTGCCAGCAGTTACTCTGGGTCGGGCAGCTACGAGCAGTACTTC.

V is TRBV28 and J is TRBJ2-6; a possible D gene is TRBD1 (6 bases). V was clipped by 5 bases and J by 2 bases, with 10 bases between them. CDR3 length equals 15 residues. In germline, CDR1 is MDHEN, CDR2 SYDVKM. The CDR3 DNA reads TGTGCCAGCAGTCCTCAGGGGACTGGGGCCAACGTCCTGACTTTC. Its protein is CASSPQGTGANVLTF.

The CDR3 nucleotides are TGTGCCAGCTCCCCGGGACAGGGGCCCACCGGGGAGCTGTTTTTT. This codes for CASSPGQGPTGELFF. The genes are TRBV18 and TRBJ2-2; TRBD1 matches at 10 bases. J was trimmed by 4 bases and V by 6 bases; bases with no gene match: 5. The CDR3 is 15 residues long. Germline V lookup: CDR1 KGHSH, CDR2 LQKENI.

The chain uses TRBV28 and TRBJ2-7; 7 bases align to TRBD1. This CDR3 spans 14 amino acids. J lost 0 bases, V lost 7 bases, and 6 bases had no gene match. Germline CDR1 and CDR2: MDHEN and SYDVKM. This CDR3 is CASTPGTVSYEQYF. The CDR3 nucleotides are TGTGCCAGCACCCCCGGGACAGTCTCCTACGAGCAGTACTTC.

The V gene is TRBV6-2 or TRBV6-3, the J gene TRBJ2-7; the D is unclear. Germline loops: CDR1 MNHEY, CDR2 SVGEGT. V was clipped by 7 bases and J by 0 bases, with 16 bases between them. The CDR3 is 15 residues long. CDR3 DNA sequence: TGTGCCAGCACCCCTCTTGGATTCAGCTCCTACGAGCAGTACTTC. Translated: CASTPLGFSSYEQYF.

The chain joins TRBV19 to TRBJ2-3; 9 nucleotides line up with TRBD2. V was pared by 3 bases and J by 3 bases, with 4 bases of the junction left unmatched. The CDR3 sequence is 15 residues long. In germline, CDR1 is LNHDA, CDR2 SQIVND (reference sequence). The DNA of the CDR3 is TGTGCCAGTAGTATGGAGACTAGCGGAACAGATACGCAGTATTTT. Protein sequence: CASSMETSGTDTQYF.

This clone was counted a few times. The chain has TRBV4-3 and TRBJ2-7; 7 bases fit TRBD2. The CDR3 totals 15 residues. V gave up 3 bases and J gave up 6 bases; unmatched junction bases: 11. Germline V gives CDR1 LGHNA, CDR2 YSLEER. The DNA of the CDR3 is TGCGCCAGCAGCCAGGGTTCCGGGACTACCTTCGAGCAGTACTTC. Its protein product is CASSQGSGTTFEQYF.

This chain connects TRBV19 to TRBJ2-1; TRBD2 agrees at 8 bases. Per germline, CDR1 LNHDA and CDR2 SQIVND (reference sequence). The length of the CDR3 is 18 residues. V lost 0 bases, J lost 7 bases, and 14 bases stayed unmatched. DNA of the CDR3: TGTGCCAGTAGTATAGATCAAGCGGGAGTACTGGTGGGGAATGAGCAGTTCTTC. Amino acid sequence: CASSIDQAGVLVGNEQFF.

In its sample, this clone was seen a few times. The CDR3: CASSSRNEDGYTF. The CDR3 DNA reads as TGTGCCAGCAGTTCCAGGAATGAGGATGGCTACACCTTC. This rearrangement joins TRBV28 to TRBJ1-2; D unclear. CDR1 and CDR2 (germline): MDHEN, SYDVKM. CDR3 length equals 13 residues. Trimming shortened V by 4 bases and J by 6 bases, and 12 bases separated the two germline ends.

The chain links TRBV5-1 to TRBJ2-1; no reliable D call. Germline V gene sequence: CDR1 SGHRS, CDR2 YFSETQ. The CDR3 has 12 amino acids. Trimming removed 0 bases at V and 3 bases at J, with 1 base between. The DNA for the CDR3 is TGCGCCAGCAGCTTGGACTACAATGAGCAGTTCTTC. This translates into CASSLDYNEQFF.

There are a few counts of this clone. The chain uses TRBV13 and TRBJ2-3; D possibly uses TRBD1 or TRBD2 (6 bases each). Looked up from germline, CDR1 is PRHDT and CDR2 is FYEKMQ (reference sequence). V lost 0 bases, J lost 0 bases, and 10 bases lay in between. This CDR3 is 16 amino acids long. The CDR3 coding sequence is TGTGCCAGCAGCTTAGGCTGGGGGGCTAGCACAGATACGCAGTATTTT. This translates into CASSLGWGASTDTQYF.